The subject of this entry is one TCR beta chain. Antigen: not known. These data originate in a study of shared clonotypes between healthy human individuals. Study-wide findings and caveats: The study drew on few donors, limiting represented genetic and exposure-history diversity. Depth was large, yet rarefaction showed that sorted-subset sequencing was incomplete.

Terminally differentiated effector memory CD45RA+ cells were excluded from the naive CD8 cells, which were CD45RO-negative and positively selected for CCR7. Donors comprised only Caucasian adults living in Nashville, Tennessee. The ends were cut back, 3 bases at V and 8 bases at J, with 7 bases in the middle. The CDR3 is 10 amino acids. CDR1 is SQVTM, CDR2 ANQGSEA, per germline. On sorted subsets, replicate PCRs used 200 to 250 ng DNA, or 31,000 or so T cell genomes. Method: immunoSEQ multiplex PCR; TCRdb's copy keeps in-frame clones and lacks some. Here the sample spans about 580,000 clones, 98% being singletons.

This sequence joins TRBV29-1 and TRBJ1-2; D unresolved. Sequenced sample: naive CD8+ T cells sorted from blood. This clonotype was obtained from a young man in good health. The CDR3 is CSVDIGGYTF. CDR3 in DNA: TGCAGCGTTGATATTGGGGGCTACACCTTC.